This T cell receptor (beta chain) was captured by sequencing in a study of T cell responses to AZD1222 COVID-19 vaccine. This clone has only a few counts. The J segment lost 7 bases and the V segment lost 0 bases, leaving 9 bases of the junction unmatched. The germline gives CDR1 SGDLS, CDR2 YYNGEE. The CDR3 extends over 15 amino acids. Assay used: immunoSEQ multiplex PCR; TCRdb lists only in-frame clones, some missing. The sample yields 90,000 to 120,000 clones, 88% seen once. This receptor was taken from an adult in good health. The chain is built from TRBV9 and TRBJ2-7, with TRBD1 identical over 8 bases. Here the sequenced sample was peripheral blood, taken on day 0 of AZD1222 vaccination. The CDR3 protein is CASSVDQGALGEQYF. CDR3 nucleotides: TGTGCCAGCAGCGTAGACCAGGGGGCCTTGGGAGAGCAGTACTTC.